The 18 T cell receptor beta chains below were found in one sample sequenced in a study of blood T cell repertoires in COVID-19. Generated by immunoSEQ multiplex PCR, the TCRdb table keeps only in-frame clones and is missing some. The sample lists 500,000 to 600,000 clones, roughly 89% occurring once. Source material: peripheral blood. The receptors were gathered from a woman aged 45 to 65 with COVID-19, enrolled during active disease.

The V and J genes are TRBV11-2 and TRBJ1-1, with D hard to call. This CDR3 is built from 11 residues. Germline assignment: CDR1 SGHAT and CDR2 FQNNGV. Trimming cost V 5 bases and J 8 bases, with 9 bases left between them. The CDR3 sequence is CASSPGREAFF. The CDR3 DNA is TGTGCCAGCAGCCCCGGCAGGGAAGCTTTCTTT.

The chain couples TRBV7-9 to TRBJ1-4, with no clear D. Germline V gives CDR1 SEHNR, CDR2 FQNEAQ (reference sequence). The CDR3 is made up of 13 amino acids. Trimming stripped 6 bases from V and 2 bases from J, with 7 bases between. CDR3 coding DNA: TGTGCCAGCAGTACCGCGACTAATGAAAAACTGTTTTTT. This encodes CASSTATNEKLFF.

J is TRBJ1-2 and V is TRBV6-1; D perhaps matches TRBD1 (6 bases). The V gene's germline CDR1 is MNHNS and CDR2 SASEGT. The CDR3 is made up of 17 amino acids. The V and J ends lost 3 bases and 6 bases respectively, with 23 bases between them. CDR3 DNA sequence: TGTGCCAGCAGTGACACTTATCAGGGGATTTCTTTAAATGGCTACACCTTC. Its translation is CASSDTYQGISLNGYTF.

The rearrangement links TRBV6-5 to TRBJ1-2; 7 bases match TRBD1. The CDR3 sequence is 14 residues long. The germline CDR1 and CDR2 sequences are MNHEY and SVGAGI. With 0 bases clipped from V and 8 bases from J, the junction kept 6 bases outside the gene matches. The CDR3 coding sequence is TGTGCCAGCAGTTACTCGGGAAGGGGGCGGGGCTACACCTTC. Translating it yields CASSYSGRGRGYTF.

The chain employs TRBV11-3 and TRBJ2-7, with D possibly TRBD2 on 5 matching bases. The CDR3 runs to 13 residues. The V gene lost 3 bases and the J gene lost 2 bases, with 8 bases spanning the gap. Germline V gene sequence: CDR1 SGHNT, CDR2 YENEEA. CDR3 residues: CASSFGETYEQYF. DNA of the CDR3: TGTGCCAGCAGCTTCGGGGAAACCTACGAGCAGTACTTC.

The rearrangement uses TRBV28 and TRBJ2-7; TRBD1 is a possible D gene (5 bases). The CDR3 length is 13 residues. V lost 3 bases to trimming and J lost 6 bases, with 12 bases between them. Looked up from germline, CDR1 is MDHEN and CDR2 is SYDVKM. This chain's CDR3 is CASSFGRGSEQYF. CDR3 coding DNA: TGTGCCAGCAGTTTTGGTAGGGGTTCCGAGCAGTACTTC. The complete variable domain, with remaining parts taken from reference TRBV28 and TRBJ2-7, reads DVKVTQSSRYLVKRTGEKVFLECVQDMDHENMFWYRQDPGLGLRLIYFSYDVKMKEKGDIPEGYSVSREKKERFSLILESASTNQTSMYLCASSFGRGSEQYFGPGTRLTVT.

V usage is TRBV5-5 and J usage is TRBJ1-5, with a possible D match to TRBD1 (5 bases). The V end was cut by 6 bases, the J end by 6 bases, with 19 bases between. Germline loops: CDR1 SGHKS, CDR2 YYEKEE (reference sequence). This CDR3 has 15 residues. CDR3 loop: CASTPGVRGAQPQHF. The CDR3 nucleotides are TGTGCCAGCACCCCGGGCGTCCGCGGGGCTCAGCCCCAGCATTTT.

The chain has TRBV30 and TRBJ1-5; TRBD1 matches 8 bases. CDR3 length: 14 amino acids. Unmatched junction bases numbered 6, after V lost 1 base and J lost 7 bases. CDR1 GTSNPN and CDR2 SVGIG come from the germline V gene (reference sequence). DNA of the CDR3: TGTGCCTGGAGTGGGACAGGGACCGTACAGCCCCAGCATTTT. Translated, it gives CAWSGTGTVQPQHF.

On this clone: The sample has other DNA sequences that encode this CDR3 too. This rearrangement joins TRBV12-3 or TRBV12-4 to TRBJ1-3; D is uncertain. This CDR3 has 11 residues. V gave up 5 bases and J gave up 4 bases, with 3 bases separating them. Written as DNA, the CDR3 is TGTGCCAGCAGTCCGGGAAACACCATATATTTT. This sequence encodes CASSPGNTIYF.

V and J are TRBV18 and TRBJ1-1, with a tentative D call TRBD1 (5 bases). Looked up from germline, CDR1 is KGHSH and CDR2 is LQKENI. Trimming pared 6 bases from V and 4 bases from J, leaving 15 bases between. CDR3 size: 14 residues. For the CDR3, the DNA is TGTGCCAGCTCCCCGGGGGGGGAGGGCACTGAAGCTTTCTTT. Translated, it gives CASSPGGEGTEAFF.

This chain connects TRBV11-2 to TRBJ1-1; the D gene is possibly TRBD1 (6 bases). Germline assignment: CDR1 SGHAT and CDR2 FQNNGV. This CDR3 has 13 amino acids. The V gene lost 5 bases and the J gene lost 11 bases, with 18 bases spanning the gap. For the CDR3, the DNA is TGTGCCAGCAGCCACCGGGACACCCAAGGGGCTTTCTTT. The encoded protein is CASSHRDTQGAFF.

The chain uses TRBV2 and TRBJ1-1, with a possible D match to TRBD1 (6 bases). The germline V and J ends were trimmed by 5 bases and 1 base, with 11 bases remaining between them. Germline assignment: CDR1 SNHLY and CDR2 FYNNEI. The CDR3 covers 14 residues. The CDR3 spells CASSSRQANTEAFF. CDR3 DNA sequence: TGTGCCAGCAGTAGCCGACAGGCGAACACTGAAGCTTTCTTT.

This clone was observed a single time. This sequence joins TRBV19 and TRBJ1-2; possible D gene TRBD1, 6 bases. The CDR3 has 12 residues. Trimming removed 5 bases at V and 8 bases at J, with 12 bases between. Germline lookup yields CDR1 LNHDA and CDR2 SQIVND (reference sequence). The CDR3 loop is CASSHDRQGYTF. As DNA, the CDR3 is TGTGCCAGTAGTCACGACAGGCAGGGCTACACCTTC.

As DNA, the CDR3 is TGTGCCAGCAGTTTACGGGACAGGGACGCTTTCTTT. The encoded protein is CASSLRDRDAFF. The chain employs TRBV6-5 and TRBJ1-1; 9 bases map to TRBD1. This CDR3 is built from 12 residues. The V segment lost 4 bases and the J segment 11 bases; nucleotides outside the gene matches: 5. Germline-derived CDR1 and CDR2 are MNHEY and SVGAGI.

On this clone itself: Other DNA sequences of this sample code for an identical CDR3. The chain is built from TRBV3-1 (or the pseudogene TRBV3-2) and TRBJ1-1; weak D call: TRBD1 (5 bases). V was trimmed by 4 bases and J by 5 bases, leaving 8 bases between them. CDR1 is LGHDT and CDR2 is YNNKEL in the germline V gene (reference sequence). The CDR3 has 12 amino acids. CDR3 in amino acids: CASSPGGTEAFF. CDR3 sequence (DNA): TGTGCCAGCAGCCCTGGGGGGACTGAAGCTTTCTTT.

The sample holds one count of this clone. The chain uses TRBV6-1 and TRBJ2-5; possibly TRBD2 for D (5 bases). CDR1 and CDR2 from the germline V gene are MNHNS and SASEGT. CDR3 length equals 16 residues. The V and J ends lost 3 bases and 1 base respectively, with 15 bases between them. Here the CDR3 DNA reads TGTGCCAGCAGTGATTTGTTCAACGGGGTCCAAGAGACCCAGTACTTC. This codes for CASSDLFNGVQETQYF.

DNA of the CDR3: TGTGCCAGCAGTGAGAACAGGTTGCCCTACGAGCAGTACTTC. Translated: CASSENRLPYEQYF. V usage is TRBV6-1 and J usage is TRBJ2-7, with D possibly TRBD1 on 5 matching bases. CDR1 and CDR2 (germline): MNHNS, SASEGT. Trimming shortened V by 3 bases and J by 2 bases, and 11 bases separated the two germline ends. The CDR3 spans 14 residues.

The chain joins TRBV19 to TRBJ2-2; 8 nucleotides match TRBD2. CDR3 size: 14 residues. CDR1 LNHDA and CDR2 SQIVND come from the germline V gene (reference sequence). V lost 5 bases and J lost 6; bases outside the gene matches: 5. CDR3 residues: CASSVGLVAGELFF. The CDR3 region has the DNA TGTGCCAGTAGTGTGGGACTAGTCGCCGGGGAGCTGTTTTTT. Complete variable domain (other parts from reference TRBV19 and TRBJ2-2): DGGITQSPKYLFRKEGQNVTLSCEQNLNHDAMYWYRQDPGQGLRLIYYSQIVNDFQKGDIAEGYSVSREKKESFPLTVTSAQKNPTAFYLCASSVGLVAGELFFGEGSRLTVL.